This T cell receptor beta chain was obtained from a study of cytomegalovirus exposure and HLA in healthy donors. Overall study context: Clustering assigned 70% to 90% of the roughly 380 genotyped donors to the Caucasian-associated ancestry cluster. Regarding the study as a whole: There were some public TCRs occurring in many donors, but most TCR sequences were rare. Cytomegalovirus association was listed for 150 to 200 TCR beta chains.

The PCR ran on 60 Vbeta and 13 Jbeta primers. Sequencing used immunoSEQ multiplex PCR; TCRdb keeps in-frame clones, though not all of them. This table holds 120,000 to 150,000 clones. In the case of this clone: Its antigen is unknown.

CDR1 SQVTM and CDR2 ANQGSEA come from the germline V gene. CDR3 length: 16 residues. Trimming removed 3 bases from V and 7 bases from J; junction bases left unmatched: 16. The source material was PBMCs. The clonotype comes from a woman aged 18-29 years in good health and CMV-seronegative. This chain joins TRBV29-1 and TRBJ2-7; 9 bases align to TRBD2. This chain's CDR3 is CSVEGLAGVGAWEQYF. The CDR3 DNA is TGCAGCGTTGAGGGGTTAGCGGGAGTGGGGGCTTGGGAGCAGTACTTC.